A single sample gave rise to the 27 T cell receptor beta chains below, sequenced in a study of shared T cell receptors in the human thymus (dated by TCRdb to the early 2020s). The library was obtained by the immunoSEQ multiplex PCR assay. TCRdb carries this immuneACCESS record with in-frame sequences only. Its versions omit some clonotypes, under half of them owing to an unresolved V gene in the studies checked, with the rest unexplained. The sample table records about 660,000 clones; roughly 86% of these occur just once. The top ten clones comprise just under 0.0095% of the sample. These data also formed part of another study, on human thymus T cells.

Sequencing was carried out using thymocytes. The receptors were gathered from a boy in the first two years of life with a congenital heart defect. Donor details come from another sample of the same person, matched by shared clones.

The V call is TRBV28, the J call TRBJ1-5, with 7 bases aligning to TRBD1. This CDR3 spans 19 amino acids. The V segment lost 8 bases and the J segment 0 bases; nucleotides outside the gene matches: 19. CDR1 is MDHEN, CDR2 SYDVKM, per germline. The CDR3 DNA follows: TGTGCCAGCTCCCCCCAGACAGGGAGAGGAATACATAGCAATCAGCCCCAGCATTTT. Its translation is CASSPQTGRGIHSNQPQHF.

This clone was counted a few times. The rearrangement uses TRBV9 and TRBJ2-2; 11 positions agree with TRBD2. With V trimmed by 5 bases and J by 1 base, 4 bases remained unmatched. Per the germline V gene, CDR1 is SGDLS and CDR2 is YYNGEE. CDR3 size: 16 residues. CDR3 amino acids: CASREGLAENTGELFF. The CDR3 region has the DNA TGTGCCAGCAGGGAGGGACTAGCGGAGAACACCGGGGAGCTGTTTTTT.

The J gene is TRBJ2-7, the V gene TRBV6-5, with D possibly matching TRBD1 (6 bases). Germline CDR1 and CDR2: MNHEY and SVGAGI. CDR3 size: 15 residues. Trimming shortened V by 2 bases and J by 2 bases, and 13 bases separated the two germline ends. Here the CDR3 reads CASSYLRGRPYEQYF. The CDR3 DNA is TGTGCCAGCAGTTACCTCAGGGGTCGCCCCTACGAGCAGTACTTC.

This chain joins TRBV10-3 and TRBJ2-5; 8 nucleotides line up with TRBD2. Trimming took 0 bases from V and 2 from J; bases not matched to a gene: 5. The CDR3 extends over 16 amino acids. Germline V CDR1 and CDR2: ENHRY, SYGVKD. This CDR3 reads CAISESKPGGQETQYF. The DNA of the CDR3 is TGTGCCATCAGTGAGTCGAAGCCGGGGGGGCAAGAGACCCAGTACTTC.

This sequence joins TRBV29-1 and TRBJ2-7; D is unresolved. Germline V gives CDR1 SQVTM, CDR2 ANQGSEA. Trimming took 6 bases from V and 0 from J, leaving 9 bases between them. The CDR3 spans 12 residues. The CDR3 DNA is TGCAGCGTCCGCTACAGCTCCTACGAGCAGTACTTC. Protein product: CSVRYSSYEQYF.

The chain couples TRBV6-1 to TRBJ1-1; no clear D gene. Looked up from germline, CDR1 is MNHNS and CDR2 is SASEGT. The CDR3 is made up of 12 amino acids. Trimming left V 7 bases short and J 7 bases short, with 13 bases between. CDR3 region: CASNFQAREAFF. The CDR3 DNA sequence: TGTGCCAGCAATTTCCAGGCCCGTGAAGCTTTCTTT.

The chain joins TRBV7-8 to TRBJ1-1; D perhaps matches TRBD1 (5 bases). Germline CDR1 and CDR2: SGHVS and FQNEAQ. With 1 base removed from V and 5 bases from J, the gap between germline ends came to 14 bases. CDR3 length: 15 residues. In nucleotides, the CDR3 is TGTGCCAGCAGCTTAGAGGGGAGGGTACGAACTGAAGCTTTCTTT. Protein: CASSLEGRVRTEAFF.

The rearrangement joins TRBV7-2 to TRBJ2-5; TRBD2 matches at 10 bases. The length of the CDR3 is 16 residues. From germline, CDR1 is SGHTA and CDR2 FQGNSA. Losses at the gene ends were 5 bases for V and 3 bases for J; bases not matched to a gene: 9. CDR3 nucleotides: TGTGCCAGCAGCATCCCGGGACTAGCGTGGGAAGAGACCCAGTACTTC. Translated: CASSIPGLAWEETQYF.

V is TRBV28 and J is TRBJ2-1, with 7 bases that match TRBD1. V dropped 7 bases and J dropped 0; count of bases not matched to a gene: 18. The CDR3 length is 19 residues. The germline CDR1 and CDR2 sequences are MDHEN and SYDVKM. Here the CDR3 reads CASNFYHRGRSSSYNEQFF. The DNA for the CDR3 is TGTGCCAGCAACTTTTACCATAGGGGGCGGTCAAGCTCCTACAATGAGCAGTTCTTC.

The chain recombines TRBV10-1 with TRBJ2-1, with a tentative D call TRBD2 (5 bases). The V gene lost 0 bases and the J gene lost 8 bases, with 14 bases spanning the gap. This CDR3 spans 15 amino acids. Germline CDR1 reads WNHNN; CDR2 reads SYGVQD (reference sequence). Written as DNA, the CDR3 is TGCGCCAGCAGTGAGTCTAAACTAGATTTCCATGAGCAGTTCTTC. This gives the protein CASSESKLDFHEQFF.

This chain connects TRBV6-6 to TRBJ2-1; 9 positions agree with TRBD2. V was pared by 5 bases and J by 9 bases, with 14 bases of the junction left unmatched. The germline V gene has CDR1 MNHNY and CDR2 SVGAGI (reference sequence). CDR3 length: 16 residues. The chain's CDR3 is CASSPWGQGGGGEQFF. The CDR3 DNA sequence: TGTGCCAGCAGTCCCTGGGGGCAGGGCGGGGGGGGTGAGCAGTTCTTC.

The rearrangement uses TRBV5-1 and TRBJ2-7; 8 bases line up with TRBD1. CDR3 length equals 17 residues. V gave up 0 bases and J gave up 3 bases; unmatched junction bases: 11. Germline V lookup: CDR1 SGHRS, CDR2 YFSETQ. CDR3 loop: CASSLAGGAPRDYEQYF. The CDR3 region has the DNA TGCGCCAGCAGCTTGGCAGGGGGCGCGCCTAGGGACTACGAGCAGTACTTC.

The CDR3 loop reads CASRRANYGYTF. The CDR3 DNA is TGTGCCAGCCGGAGGGCCAACTATGGCTACACCTTC. J is TRBJ1-2 and V is TRBV18; D uncertain. The CDR3 runs 12 residues. Looked up from germline, CDR1 is KGHSH and CDR2 is LQKENI. Trimming took off 8 bases at V and 2 bases at J, with 9 bases between the two ends. The variable domain in full, completed from reference TRBV18 and TRBJ1-2, reads NAGVMQNPRHLVRRRGQEARLRCSPMKGHSHVYWYRQLPEEGLKFMVYLQKENIIDESGMPKERFSAEFPKEGPSILRIQQVVRGDSAAYFCASRRANYGYTFGSGTRLTVV.

This chain connects TRBV5-1 to TRBJ2-5; possible D gene TRBD2, 5 bases. The CDR3 has 15 amino acids. V gave up 3 bases and J gave up 3 bases, with 15 bases separating them. Germline V gene sequence: CDR1 SGHRS, CDR2 YFSETQ. CDR3 protein: CASSSRPKGEETQYF. The DNA for the CDR3 is TGCGCCAGCAGCTCCCGCCCGAAGGGAGAAGAGACCCAGTACTTC. Supplemented by reference TRBV5-1 and TRBJ2-5, the full variable domain reads KAGVTQTPRYLIKTRGQQVTLSCSPISGHRSVSWYQQTPGQGLQFLFEYFSETQRNKGNFPGRFSGRQFSNSRSEMNVSTLELGDSALYLCASSSRPKGEETQYFGPGTRLLVL.

The chain links TRBV21-1 to TRBJ1-2; no check of the table's D call, TRBD1, against the DNA was made. TRBV21-1 corresponds to a pseudogene. The CDR3 covers 16 residues. This chain's CDR3 is CASSNLGRDRDYGYTF. The CDR3 DNA is TGTGCCAGCAGCAACCTTGGACGGGACAGGGACTATGGCTACACCTTC.

The V call is TRBV7-9, the J call TRBJ2-7, with TRBD1 as a possible D gene (6 bases). V was pared by 4 bases and J by 0 bases, with 16 bases between. The CDR3 is made up of 16 amino acids. Germline CDR1 SEHNR, CDR2 FQNEAQ (reference sequence). CDR3 loop: CASSSNRDTSSYEQYF. In DNA, the CDR3 is TGTGCCAGCAGCTCAAATCGGGACACGAGCTCCTACGAGCAGTACTTC.

The CDR3 sequence: CASSPGGVSEQYF. The CDR3 DNA sequence: TGTGCCAGCAGCCCAGGTGGCGTCTCTGAGCAGTACTTC. The genes are TRBV7-9 and TRBJ2-7; D uncertain. Germline CDR1 is SEHNR and CDR2 is FQNEAQ (reference sequence). The CDR3 consists of 13 residues. V lost 5 bases and J lost 7, with 15 bases in between.

V and J are TRBV6-5 and TRBJ1-2; 7 bases fit TRBD1. The CDR3 extends over 14 amino acids. V lost 2 bases to trimming and J lost 8 bases; unmatched junction nucleotides: 8. Germline V CDR1 and CDR2: MNHEY, SVGAGI. The CDR3 DNA is TGTGCCAGCAGTTACCCGGACAGGAAGGGAGGCTACACCTTC. This translates into CASSYPDRKGGYTF.

The rearrangement links TRBV19 to TRBJ1-1, with a tentative D call TRBD1 (6 bases). Germline V gene data show CDR1 as LNHDA and CDR2 as SQIVND (reference sequence). The germline V and J ends were trimmed by 6 bases and 1 base, with 9 bases remaining between them. This CDR3 comprises 13 residues. In DNA, the CDR3 is TGTGCCAGTAGGCGGACAGCGAACACTGAAGCTTTCTTT. It translates to CASRRTANTEAFF.

The chain is built from TRBV4-1 and TRBJ1-3; D remains unclear. The CDR3 is 17 residues long. V lost 1 base and J lost 0, with 13 bases in between. The V gene's germline CDR1 is MGHRA and CDR2 YSYEKL. CDR3 region: CASSQGGSPGSGNTIYF. The CDR3 nucleotides are TGCGCCAGCAGCCAAGGTGGTAGTCCAGGCTCTGGAAACACCATATATTTT.

This chain uses TRBV15 with TRBJ1-4; 7 nucleotides align to TRBD1. V lost 3 bases to trimming and J lost 8 bases; unmatched junction nucleotides: 9. The CDR3 is 15 residues long. Germline loops: CDR1 LNHNV, CDR2 YYDKDF (reference sequence). Written as DNA, the CDR3 is TGTGCCACCAGCAGGGCGAGGGGGCTAGGGGAAAAACTGTTTTTT. It specifies CATSRARGLGEKLFF. The full variable domain, rest sourced from reference TRBV15 and TRBJ1-4, is DAMVIQNPRYQVTQFGKPVTLSCSQTLNHNVMYWYQQKSSQAPKLLFHYYDKDFNNEADTPDNFQSRRPNTSFCFLDIRSPGLGDTAMYLCATSRARGLGEKLFFGSGTQLSVL.

This rearrangement joins TRBV27 to TRBJ2-1; D is unresolved. CDR1 is MNHEY, CDR2 SMNVEV, per germline (reference sequence). Trimming removed 6 bases at V and 9 bases at J, with 15 bases between. The CDR3 length is 13 residues. The CDR3 is CASRPAWSTEQFF. The DNA for the CDR3 is TGTGCCAGCAGGCCAGCGTGGTCTACTGAGCAGTTCTTC.

This rearrangement joins TRBV4-3 to TRBJ2-5, with D tentatively TRBD2 (5 bases). The CDR3 totals 18 residues. CDR1 is LGHNA and CDR2 is YSLEER in the germline V gene. V was cut by 1 base and J by 7 bases, with 25 bases left in between. Here the CDR3 reads CASSQGSQPSKGEVTQYF. The CDR3, as DNA: TGCGCCAGCAGCCAAGGCAGCCAGCCTTCGAAGGGAGAGGTGACCCAGTACTTC.

The rearrangement uses TRBV19 and TRBJ2-2; 11 bases are shared with TRBD1. The J segment lost 6 bases and the V segment lost 5 bases, leaving 5 bases of the junction unmatched. Germline CDR1 is LNHDA and CDR2 is SQIVND (reference sequence). There are 15 residues in the CDR3. The CDR3 loop reads CASSPVGQGAGELFF. The DNA for the CDR3 is TGTGCCAGTAGTCCAGTGGGACAGGGGGCCGGGGAGCTGTTTTTT.

The rearrangement links TRBV29-1 to TRBJ1-1; 7 bases match TRBD1. CDR3 length: 12 residues. V lost 7 bases to trimming and J lost 1 base; unmatched junction nucleotides: 3. Germline V lookup: CDR1 SQVTM, CDR2 ANQGSEA. The CDR3 sequence is CSGTGPNTEAFF. CDR3 nucleotides: TGCAGCGGGACAGGCCCGAACACTGAAGCTTTCTTT.

The chain couples TRBV7-2 to TRBJ2-7, with D possibly TRBD2 on 5 matching bases. The CDR3 runs to 14 residues. Trimming pared 1 base from V and 2 bases from J, leaving 9 bases between. Germline V gene data show CDR1 as SGHTA and CDR2 as FQGNSA. DNA of the CDR3: TGTGCCAGCAGCTTAGGCCGGGGTCCCTACGAGCAGTACTTC. Its protein product is CASSLGRGPYEQYF.

The rearrangement joins TRBV7-9 to TRBJ2-3, with D unresolved. Between the trimmed V and J ends, which lost 3 bases and 0 bases, there was a span of 4 bases. The CDR3 runs 13 residues. Germline V CDR1 and CDR2: SEHNR, FQNEAQ (reference sequence). The CDR3 sequence: CASSLGSTDTQYF. The CDR3 DNA reads as TGTGCCAGCAGCTTGGGCAGCACAGATACGCAGTATTTT.